This TCR beta chain is from a study of cytomegalovirus exposure and HLA in healthy donors. Details on this clone: The antigen remains undetermined.

The study, taken as a whole, reports: Other equally common chains were less clonally expanded than HLA-associated TCR beta chains, a later analysis showed.

With 7 bases removed from V and 1 base from J, the gap between germline ends came to 31 bases. The V gene's germline CDR1 is LNHDA and CDR2 SQIVND (reference sequence). CDR3 length: 20 amino acids. Both 60 Vbeta primers and 13 Jbeta primers went into the PCR. Method: immunoSEQ multiplex PCR; TCRdb's copy keeps in-frame clones and lacks some. The sample has 130,000 or so clones, almost 85% seen once; the top ten hold 1.5%. The V and J genes are TRBV19 and TRBJ1-1, with a tentative D call TRBD1 (5 bases). The sequenced sample was PBMCs. The receptor comes from a woman younger than 35 in good health and CMV-seronegative. The DNA of the CDR3 is TGTGCCAGTAATCCGTCTCCCCCGGGGGGGGGTACTATCCAGAACACTGAAGCTTTCTTT. This encodes CASNPSPPGGGTIQNTEAFF.